What follows describes a single T cell receptor (beta chain). In the source study's methods: From reference gene primer amplification, estimates of nucleated cell counts were derived. The repertoire was sequenced with immunoSEQ multiplex PCR; TCRdb's copy has only in-frame clones and lacks some. The V and J calls and the clone size are those of that table, but D and trimming were determined from the DNA. The table lists fewer than 200,000 clones, approximately 83% of them singletons. The source of the sample is a study of blood T cell repertoires in COVID-19. As for the study in general: The United States, Italy and Spain provided the acute and convalescent COVID-19 samples. T cells, B-cell-depleted T cells, or PBMCs supplied cDNA or gDNA.

This receptor was obtained from a man between 50 and 59 years old with active or convalescent COVID-19. The source material was peripheral blood.

The CDR3 here is CASSYLGLGETQYF. CDR3 bases: TGTGCCAGCAGTTACCTCGGACTGGGAGAGACCCAGTACTTC. The chain uses TRBV6-2 or TRBV6-3 and TRBJ2-5, with a tentative D call TRBD2 (5 bases). Between the trimmed V and J ends, which lost 2 bases and 4 bases, there was a span of 11 bases. The CDR3 is 14 amino acids. Per germline, CDR1 MNHEY and CDR2 SVGEGT.